This T cell receptor (beta chain) came from a study of T cells after yellow fever vaccination. A process of 5'RACE template switching, which added a universal primer site and UMIs, was used to make TCR cDNA. TCRdb itself ran the 5' RACE reads through MiXCR, one entry per CDR3 protein. The table lists approximately 610,000 distinct CDR3 sequences, roughly a sixth of them singletons. General study results and limits: A large majority of primary-vaccination clones showed up again after the booster (roughly 96% CD4, almost 90% CD8). By day 5 rather than day 15, the secondary response had peaked, though it was weaker. Clonotypes shared by both compartments, CD4 and CD8, made up a small share.

This clonotype was picked up one time. What it binds is not known. Trimming pared 1 base from V and 3 bases from J, leaving 13 bases between. The CDR3 consists of 15 residues. Per germline, CDR1 LGHDT and CDR2 YNNKEL (reference sequence). Here the sequenced sample was PBMCs, taken more than 4 days after the first yellow fever vaccination. The source of this sequence is a man aged 18 to 29 who received the YFV17D yellow fever vaccine. This sequence joins TRBV3-1 and TRBJ2-7; D not certain. CDR3 region: CASSQGVSLYYEQYF. CDR3 nucleotides: TGTGCCAGCAGCCAAGGGGTTAGTTTATACTACGAGCAGTACTTC.